This passage covers 10 T cell receptor beta chains from one sample sequenced in a study of shared clonotypes between healthy human individuals. Terminally differentiated effector memory CD45RA+ cells were excluded from the naive CD8 cells, which were CD45RO-negative and positively selected for CCR7. The table came from immunoSEQ multiplex PCR; TCRdb's copy has only in-frame clones and leaves some out. The sample lists about 820,000 clones, nearly 95% occurring once. Sequencing was carried out using naive CD8+ T cells sorted from blood. All receptors come from a man aged 25 to 40 in good health.

The chain carries TRBV5-1 and TRBJ2-1; D is unclear. Between the trimmed V and J ends, which lost 2 bases and 8 bases, there was a span of 8 bases. CDR1 and CDR2 from the germline V gene are SGHRS and YFSETQ. The length of the CDR3 is 12 residues. DNA of the CDR3: TGCGCCAGCAGCTTTTCGTACGATGAGCAGTTCTTC. This gives the protein CASSFSYDEQFF.

This clone was seen once. This chain links TRBV18 with TRBJ2-7; D perhaps matches TRBD2 (6 bases). The germline V gene has CDR1 KGHSH and CDR2 LQKENI. Trimming left V 2 bases short and J 0 bases short, with 8 bases between. The CDR3 loop spans 14 amino acids. CDR3 nucleotide sequence: TGTGCCAGCTCACCATGGGGACTCTCCTACGAGCAGTACTTC. Amino acid sequence: CASSPWGLSYEQYF.

This chain links TRBV7-9 with TRBJ2-5; D is ambiguous. Trimming shortened V by 6 bases and J by 1 base, and 12 bases separated the two germline ends. The CDR3 runs to 14 residues. Germline CDR1 is SEHNR and CDR2 is FQNEAQ (reference sequence). DNA for the CDR3: TGTGCCAGCAGAAGCGCGGTCATCCAAGAGACCCAGTACTTC. Translating gives CASRSAVIQETQYF.

The chain combines TRBV15 with TRBJ2-7; D unclear. Trimming removed 3 bases from V and 0 bases from J, with 12 bases in between. In germline, CDR1 is LNHNV, CDR2 YYDKDF (reference sequence). This CDR3 is built from 15 residues. The CDR3 coding sequence is TGTGCCACCAGCAGCGACAAGACCCTCTCCTACGAGCAGTACTTC. Translating it yields CATSSDKTLSYEQYF.

This chain uses TRBV9 with TRBJ2-7, with D possibly matching TRBD2 (6 bases). The CDR3 has 14 residues. Looked up from germline, CDR1 is SGDLS and CDR2 is YYNGEE. The germline V and J ends were trimmed by 0 bases and 2 bases, with 9 bases remaining between them. The CDR3 is CASSVASSAYEQYF. The CDR3 nucleotides are TGTGCCAGCAGCGTAGCTTCTAGCGCCTACGAGCAGTACTTC.

A few counts support this clone. V and J are TRBV19 and TRBJ2-1; TRBD2 aligns across 8 bases. The CDR3 covers 19 residues. Germline V gene data show CDR1 as LNHDA and CDR2 as SQIVND (reference sequence). V was pared by 3 bases and J by 2 bases, with 15 bases of the junction left unmatched. Here the CDR3 reads CASSIGAGGQKTTYNEQFF. The CDR3 nucleotides are TGTGCCAGTAGTATCGGGGCGGGAGGCCAGAAGACGACCTACAATGAGCAGTTCTTC.

This chain connects TRBV11-3 to TRBJ2-1; no clear D gene. Trimming shortened V by 0 bases and J by 6 bases, and 6 bases separated the two germline ends. CDR1 is SGHNT, CDR2 YENEEA, per germline. This CDR3 region has 13 residues. The CDR3 nucleotides read TGTGCCAGCAGCTTAGACGACGTCAATGAGCAGTTCTTC. Its translation: CASSLDDVNEQFF.

Regarding this clone: Other nucleotide sequences in the sample specify the same CDR3. The rearrangement joins TRBV6-1 to TRBJ2-3; D remains ambiguous. Germline CDR1 reads MNHNS; CDR2 reads SASEGT. The CDR3 is 10 residues long. The ends were cut back, 8 bases at V and 4 bases at J, with 4 bases in the middle. The DNA for the CDR3 is TGTGCCAGCTCGGCAGATACGCAGTATTTT. Its protein is CASSADTQYF.

The rearrangement links TRBV7-9 to TRBJ2-7, with D tentatively TRBD2 (6 bases). This CDR3 is 17 amino acids long. V dropped 2 bases and J dropped 4 bases, with 21 bases sitting between them. Germline assignment: CDR1 SEHNR and CDR2 FQNEAQ (reference sequence). CDR3 in DNA: TGTGCCAGCAGCTTACTCCAAGGAGGGTTTAACCAGTACGAGCAGTACTTC. Encoded protein: CASSLLQGGFNQYEQYF.

The chain couples TRBV5-1 to TRBJ2-7, with D possibly being TRBD1 (6 bases). CDR1 and CDR2 from the germline V gene are SGHRS and YFSETQ. The V and J ends lost 0 bases and 3 bases respectively, with 7 bases between them. The CDR3 runs to 13 residues. CDR3 sequence: CASSLVRGYEQYF. DNA for the CDR3: TGCGCCAGCAGCTTGGTCAGGGGCTACGAGCAGTACTTC. Based on the CDR3 plus reference TRBV5-1 and TRBJ2-7, the full variable domain is KAGVTQTPRYLIKTRGQQVTLSCSPISGHRSVSWYQQTPGQGLQFLFEYFSETQRNKGNFPGRFSGRQFSNSRSEMNVSTLELGDSALYLCASSLVRGYEQYFGPGTRLTVT.